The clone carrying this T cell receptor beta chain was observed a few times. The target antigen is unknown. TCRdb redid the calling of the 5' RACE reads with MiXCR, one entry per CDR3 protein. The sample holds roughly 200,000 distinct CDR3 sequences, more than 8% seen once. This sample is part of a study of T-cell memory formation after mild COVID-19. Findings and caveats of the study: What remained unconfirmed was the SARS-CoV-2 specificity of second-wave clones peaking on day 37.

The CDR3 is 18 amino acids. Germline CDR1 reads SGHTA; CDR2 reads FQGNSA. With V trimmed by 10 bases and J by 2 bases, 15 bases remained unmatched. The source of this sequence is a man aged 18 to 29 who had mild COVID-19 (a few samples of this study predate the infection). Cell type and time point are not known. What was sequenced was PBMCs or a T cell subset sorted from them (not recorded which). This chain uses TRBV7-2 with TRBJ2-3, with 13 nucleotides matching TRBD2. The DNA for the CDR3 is TGTGCCACCAAGCCCGGGACTAGCGGGGTCGTTTTCACAGATACGCAGTATTTT. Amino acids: CATKPGTSGVVFTDTQYF.